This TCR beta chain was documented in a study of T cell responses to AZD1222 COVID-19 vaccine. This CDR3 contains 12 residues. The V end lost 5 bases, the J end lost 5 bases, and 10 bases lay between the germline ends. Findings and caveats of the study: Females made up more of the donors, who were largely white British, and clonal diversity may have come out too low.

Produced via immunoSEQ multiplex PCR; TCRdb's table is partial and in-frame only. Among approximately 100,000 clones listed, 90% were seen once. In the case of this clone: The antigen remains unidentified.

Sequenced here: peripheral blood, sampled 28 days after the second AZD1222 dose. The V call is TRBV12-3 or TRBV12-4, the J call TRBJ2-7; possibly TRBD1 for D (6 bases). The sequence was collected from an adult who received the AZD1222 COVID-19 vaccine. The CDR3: CASSGQLHEQYF. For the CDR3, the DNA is TGTGCCAGCAGTGGACAGCTCCACGAGCAGTACTTC.